The text below deals with one T cell receptor (beta chain). The data were obtained in a study of T cells in localized non-small cell lung cancer. Measured with immunoSEQ multiplex PCR; TCRdb has only the in-frame clones, and not every one. The sample yields just over 70,000 clones, roughly 90% seen once. Germline assignment: CDR1 MNHNY and CDR2 SVGAGI (reference sequence). The CDR3 runs 14 residues. V lost 5 bases and J lost 2; bases outside the gene matches: 4. The V gene is TRBV6-6, the J gene TRBJ2-3; 7 bases line up with TRBD1. The sequences come from peripheral blood, collected before any cancer treatment. The receptor's source is an older male donor with stage III squamous cell lung carcinoma. The CDR3 loop reads CASSRDSLTDTQYF. The DNA of the CDR3 is TGTGCCAGCAGTAGGGACAGCCTCACAGATACGCAGTATTTT.